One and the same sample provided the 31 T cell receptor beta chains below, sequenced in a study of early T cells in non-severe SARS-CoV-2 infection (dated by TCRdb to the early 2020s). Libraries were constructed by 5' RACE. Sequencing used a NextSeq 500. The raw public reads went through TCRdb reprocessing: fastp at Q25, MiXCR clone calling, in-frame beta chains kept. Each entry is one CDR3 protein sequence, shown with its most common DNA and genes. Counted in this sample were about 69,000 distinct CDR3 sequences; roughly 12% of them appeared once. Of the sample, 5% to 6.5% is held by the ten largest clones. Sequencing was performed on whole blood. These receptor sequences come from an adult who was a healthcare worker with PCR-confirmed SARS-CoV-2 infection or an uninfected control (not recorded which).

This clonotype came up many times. The CDR3 DNA follows: TGTGCCAGCAGCCCCGGGGCGAACCGGGAGCTGTTTTTT. Translating gives CASSPGANRELFF. This sequence joins TRBV7-6 and TRBJ2-2; TRBD1 or TRBD2 may be the D gene (5 bases each). Germline CDR1 and CDR2: SGHVS and FNYEAQ. V lost 5 bases and J lost 9, with 13 bases in between. The length of the CDR3 is 13 residues.

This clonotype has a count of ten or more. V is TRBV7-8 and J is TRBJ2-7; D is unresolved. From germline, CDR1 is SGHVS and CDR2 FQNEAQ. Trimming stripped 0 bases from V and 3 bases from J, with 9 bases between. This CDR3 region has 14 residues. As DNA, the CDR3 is TGTGCCAGCAGCTTAGCCCGGGTCTACTACGAGCAGTACTTC. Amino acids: CASSLARVYYEQYF.

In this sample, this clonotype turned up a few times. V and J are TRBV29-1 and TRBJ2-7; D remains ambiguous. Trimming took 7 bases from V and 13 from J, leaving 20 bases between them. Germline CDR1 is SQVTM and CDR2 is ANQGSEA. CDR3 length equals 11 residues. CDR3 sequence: CSATTHERAYF. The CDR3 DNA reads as TGCAGCGCCACGACCCATGAACGAGCATACTTC.

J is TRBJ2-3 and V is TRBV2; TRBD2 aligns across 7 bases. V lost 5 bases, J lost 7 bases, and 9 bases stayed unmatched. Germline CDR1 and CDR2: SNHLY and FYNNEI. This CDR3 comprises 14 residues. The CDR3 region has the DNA TGTGCCAGCAGTCCCGGGGAGGGGATCTATACGCAGTATTTT. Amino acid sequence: CASSPGEGIYTQYF.

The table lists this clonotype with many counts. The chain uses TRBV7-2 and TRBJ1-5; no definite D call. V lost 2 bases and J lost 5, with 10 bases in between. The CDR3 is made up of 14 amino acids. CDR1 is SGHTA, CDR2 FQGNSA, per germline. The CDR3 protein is CASSLRREDQPQHF. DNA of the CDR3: TGTGCCAGCAGCTTACGGAGGGAGGATCAGCCCCAGCATTTT.

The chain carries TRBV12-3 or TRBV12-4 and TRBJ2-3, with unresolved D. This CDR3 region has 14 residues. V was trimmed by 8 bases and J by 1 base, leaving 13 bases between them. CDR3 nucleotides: TGTGCCAGCGATCTGGGCGGAGGCACAGATACGCAGTATTTT. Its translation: CASDLGGGTDTQYF.

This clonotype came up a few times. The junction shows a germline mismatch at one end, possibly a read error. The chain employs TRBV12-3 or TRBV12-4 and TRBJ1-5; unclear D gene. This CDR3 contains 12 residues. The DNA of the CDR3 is TGTGCCAGCAGTCCCACTAATCGGCCCCAGCATTTT. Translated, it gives CASSPTNRPQHF.

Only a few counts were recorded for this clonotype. The CDR3 here is CAAAIYNNEQFF. Here the CDR3 DNA reads TGTGCCGCTGCGATCTATAACAATGAGCAGTTCTTC. The chain has TRBV6-1 and TRBJ2-1; D not resolved. The V gene's germline CDR1 is MNHNS and CDR2 SASEGT. Trimming cost V 11 bases and J 5 bases, with 13 bases left between them. There are 12 residues in the CDR3.

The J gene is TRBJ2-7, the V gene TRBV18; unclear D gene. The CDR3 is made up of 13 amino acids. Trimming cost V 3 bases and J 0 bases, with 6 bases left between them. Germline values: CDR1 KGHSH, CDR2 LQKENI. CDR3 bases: TGTGCCAGCTCACCGGAAGGCTCCTACGAGCAGTACTTC. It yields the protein CASSPEGSYEQYF.

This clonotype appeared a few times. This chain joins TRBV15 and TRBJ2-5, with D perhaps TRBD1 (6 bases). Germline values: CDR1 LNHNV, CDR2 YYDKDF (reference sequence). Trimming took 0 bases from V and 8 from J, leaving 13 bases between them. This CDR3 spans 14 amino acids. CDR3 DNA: TGTGCCACCAGCAGAGATCAGGGACATTCCACCCAGTACTTC. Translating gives CATSRDQGHSTQYF.

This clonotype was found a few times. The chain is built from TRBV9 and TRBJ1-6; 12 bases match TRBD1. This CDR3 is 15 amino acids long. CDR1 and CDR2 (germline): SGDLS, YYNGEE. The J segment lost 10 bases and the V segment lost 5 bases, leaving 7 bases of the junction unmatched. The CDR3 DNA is TGTGCCAGCAGTCCAACCGGGACAGGGGGCTCACCCCTCCACTTT. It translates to CASSPTGTGGSPLHF.

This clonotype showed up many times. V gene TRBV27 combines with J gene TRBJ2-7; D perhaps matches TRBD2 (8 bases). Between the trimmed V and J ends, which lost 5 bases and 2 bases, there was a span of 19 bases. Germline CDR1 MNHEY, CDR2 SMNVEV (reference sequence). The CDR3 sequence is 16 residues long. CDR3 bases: TGTGCCAGCAGTCCCAGGGGGACTAGTTTAACCTACGAGCAGTACTTC. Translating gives CASSPRGTSLTYEQYF.

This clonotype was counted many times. The CDR3 nucleotides read TGTGCCAGCAGCGGACGGACAGGGGGTTTCTCCTACAATGAGCAGTTCTTC. This codes for CASSGRTGGFSYNEQFF. This chain joins TRBV5-4 and TRBJ2-1, with 10 positions matching TRBD1. The germline gives CDR1 SGHNT, CDR2 YYREEE (reference sequence). V lost 4 bases to trimming and J lost 0 bases; unmatched junction nucleotides: 7. The CDR3 has 17 residues. Using reference TRBV5-4 and TRBJ2-1 for the parts outside the CDR3, the full variable domain is ETGVTQSPTHLIKTRGQQVTLRCSSQSGHNTVSWYQQALGQGPQFIFQYYREEENGRGNFPPRFSGLQFPNYSSELNVNALELDDSALYLCASSGRTGGFSYNEQFFGPGTRLTVL.

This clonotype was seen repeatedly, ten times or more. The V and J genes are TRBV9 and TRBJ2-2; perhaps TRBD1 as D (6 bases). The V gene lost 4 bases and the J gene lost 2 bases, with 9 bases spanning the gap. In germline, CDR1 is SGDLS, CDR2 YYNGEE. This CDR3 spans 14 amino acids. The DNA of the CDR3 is TGTGCCAGCAGCTTAGGGGGAAACACCGGGGAGCTGTTTTTT. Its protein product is CASSLGGNTGELFF.

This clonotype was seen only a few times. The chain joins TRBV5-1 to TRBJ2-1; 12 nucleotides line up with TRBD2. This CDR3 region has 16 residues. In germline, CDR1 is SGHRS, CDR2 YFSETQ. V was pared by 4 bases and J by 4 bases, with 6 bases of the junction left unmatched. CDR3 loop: CASSLGTSGLYNEQFF. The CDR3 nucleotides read TGCGCCAGCAGCCTCGGGACTAGCGGGCTATACAATGAGCAGTTCTTC.

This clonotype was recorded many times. The CDR3 loop is CASSSTASGNTIYF. As DNA, the CDR3 is TGTGCCAGCAGCTCGACAGCCTCTGGAAACACCATATATTTT. V and J are TRBV5-5 and TRBJ1-3; possible D gene TRBD1, 5 bases. V was shortened by 3 bases and J by 0 bases, with 7 bases between the two germline ends. The CDR3 is 14 residues long. Germline V lookup: CDR1 SGHKS, CDR2 YYEKEE (reference sequence).

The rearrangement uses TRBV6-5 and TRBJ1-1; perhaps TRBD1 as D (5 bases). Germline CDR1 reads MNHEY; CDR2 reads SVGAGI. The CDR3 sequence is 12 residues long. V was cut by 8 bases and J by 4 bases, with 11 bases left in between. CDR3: CASRNGATEAFF. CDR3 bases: TGTGCCAGCCGCAACGGGGCCACTGAAGCTTTCTTT.

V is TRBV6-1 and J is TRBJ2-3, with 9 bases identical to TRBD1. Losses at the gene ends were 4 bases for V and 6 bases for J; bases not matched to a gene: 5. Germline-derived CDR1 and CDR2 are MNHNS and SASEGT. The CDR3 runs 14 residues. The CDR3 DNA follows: TGTGCCAGCAGTGTCGGACAGGGGTCGGATACGCAGTATTTT. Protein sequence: CASSVGQGSDTQYF.

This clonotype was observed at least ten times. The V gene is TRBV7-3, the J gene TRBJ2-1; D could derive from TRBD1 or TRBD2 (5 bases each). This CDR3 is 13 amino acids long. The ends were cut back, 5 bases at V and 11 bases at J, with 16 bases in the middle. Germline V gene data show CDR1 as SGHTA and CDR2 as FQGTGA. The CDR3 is CASSPRGELKQFF. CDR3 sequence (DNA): TGTGCCAGCAGCCCAAGGGGAGAGCTAAAGCAGTTCTTC.

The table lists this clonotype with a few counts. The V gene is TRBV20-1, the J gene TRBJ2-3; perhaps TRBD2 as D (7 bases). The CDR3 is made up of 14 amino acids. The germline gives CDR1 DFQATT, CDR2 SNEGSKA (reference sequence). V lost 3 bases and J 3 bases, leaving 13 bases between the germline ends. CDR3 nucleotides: TGCAGTGCTAGTCCGGGGGGCCCAACAGATACGCAGTATTTT. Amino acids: CSASPGGPTDTQYF.

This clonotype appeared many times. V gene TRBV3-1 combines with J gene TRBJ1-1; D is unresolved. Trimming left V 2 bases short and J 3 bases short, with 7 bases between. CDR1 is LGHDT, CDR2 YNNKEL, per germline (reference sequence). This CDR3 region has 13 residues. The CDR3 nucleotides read TGTGCCAGCAGCCAACGACCGGACACTGAAGCTTTCTTT. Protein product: CASSQRPDTEAFF.

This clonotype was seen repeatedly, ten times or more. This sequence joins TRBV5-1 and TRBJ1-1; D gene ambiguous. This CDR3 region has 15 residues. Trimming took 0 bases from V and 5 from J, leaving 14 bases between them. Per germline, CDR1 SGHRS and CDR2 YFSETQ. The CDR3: CASSLERTGWTEAFF. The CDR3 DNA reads TGCGCCAGCAGCTTGGAACGAACTGGTTGGACTGAAGCTTTCTTT.

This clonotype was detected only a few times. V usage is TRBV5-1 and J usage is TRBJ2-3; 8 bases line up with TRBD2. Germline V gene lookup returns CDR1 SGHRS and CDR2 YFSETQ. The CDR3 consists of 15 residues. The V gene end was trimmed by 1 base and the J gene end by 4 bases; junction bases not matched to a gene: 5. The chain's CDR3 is CASSLSGGPADTQYF. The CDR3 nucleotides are TGCGCCAGCAGCTTGTCGGGGGGGCCCGCAGATACGCAGTATTTT.

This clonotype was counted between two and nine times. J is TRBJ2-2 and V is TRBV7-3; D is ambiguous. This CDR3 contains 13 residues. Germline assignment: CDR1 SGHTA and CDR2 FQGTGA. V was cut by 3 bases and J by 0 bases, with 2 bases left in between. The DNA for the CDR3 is TGTGCCAGCAGCTTTGCGAACACCGGGGAGCTGTTTTTT. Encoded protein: CASSFANTGELFF.

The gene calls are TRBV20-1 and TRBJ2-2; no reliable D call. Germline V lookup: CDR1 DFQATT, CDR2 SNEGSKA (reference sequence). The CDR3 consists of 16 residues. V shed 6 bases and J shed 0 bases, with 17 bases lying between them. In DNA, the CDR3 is TGCAGTGCCTCACCTGTACAGAACTCGAACACCGGGGAGCTGTTTTTT. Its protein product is CSASPVQNSNTGELFF.

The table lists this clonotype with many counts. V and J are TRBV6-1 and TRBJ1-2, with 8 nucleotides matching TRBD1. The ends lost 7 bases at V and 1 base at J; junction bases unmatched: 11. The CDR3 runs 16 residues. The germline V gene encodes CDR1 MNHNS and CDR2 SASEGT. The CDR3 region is CASTPGQDRINYGYTF. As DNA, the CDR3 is TGTGCCAGCACCCCGGGACAGGATAGAATTAACTATGGCTACACCTTC.

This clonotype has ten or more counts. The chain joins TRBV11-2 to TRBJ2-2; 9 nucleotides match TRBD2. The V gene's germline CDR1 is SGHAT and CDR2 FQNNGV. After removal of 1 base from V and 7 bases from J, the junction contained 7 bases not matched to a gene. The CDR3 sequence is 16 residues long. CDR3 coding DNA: TGTGCCAGCAGCTTAGGAGGGAGAGCGGGAGGCGGGGAGCTGTTTTTT. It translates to CASSLGGRAGGGELFF.

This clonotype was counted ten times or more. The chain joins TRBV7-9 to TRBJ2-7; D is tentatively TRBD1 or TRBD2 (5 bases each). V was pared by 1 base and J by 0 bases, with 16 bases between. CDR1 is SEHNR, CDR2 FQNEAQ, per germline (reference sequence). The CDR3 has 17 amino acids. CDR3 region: CASSLGFGTASSYEQYF. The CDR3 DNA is TGTGCCAGCAGCTTAGGATTTGGGACCGCTAGCTCCTACGAGCAGTACTTC.

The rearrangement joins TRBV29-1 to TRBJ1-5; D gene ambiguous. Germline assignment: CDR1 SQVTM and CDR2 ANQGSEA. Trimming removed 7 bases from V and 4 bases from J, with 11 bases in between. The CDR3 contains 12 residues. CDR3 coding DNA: TGCAGCGCGGGCCAGGCGAATCAGCCCCAGCATTTT. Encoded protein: CSAGQANQPQHF. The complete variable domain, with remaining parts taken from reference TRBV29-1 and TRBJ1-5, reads SAVISQKPSRDICQRGTSLTIQCQVDSQVTMMFWYRQQPGQSLTLIATANQGSEATYESGFVIDKFPISRPNLTFSTLTVSNMSPEDSSIYLCSAGQANQPQHFGDGTRLSIL.

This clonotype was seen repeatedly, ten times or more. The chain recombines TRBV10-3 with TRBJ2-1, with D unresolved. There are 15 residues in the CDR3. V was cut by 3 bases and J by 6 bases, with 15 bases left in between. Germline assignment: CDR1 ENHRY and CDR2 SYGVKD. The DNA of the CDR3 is TGTGCCATCAGTGAAAGGCGTAGCAGCCGCAATGAGCAGTTCTTC. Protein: CAISERRSSRNEQFF.

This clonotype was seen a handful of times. Here the CDR3 reads CASSTWLSAGGITDTQYF. In DNA form, the CDR3 reads TGTGCCAGCAGCACCTGGCTATCGGCGGGGGGTATCACAGATACGCAGTATTTT. The chain employs TRBV7-8 and TRBJ2-3; 8 bases are a match to TRBD2. The germline V gene encodes CDR1 SGHVS and CDR2 FQNEAQ. J gave up 2 bases and V 5 bases, and 15 bases lay outside the gene matches. The CDR3 has 18 residues.